This TCR beta chain was identified in a study of control samples from healthy donors and cancer patients. TCRdb's copy holds only in-frame clones and misses some; the assay was immunoSEQ multiplex PCR. The repertoire holds 100,000 to 150,000 clones, with about nine tenths as singletons. CDR1 and CDR2 (germline): SNHLY, FYNNEI. V lost 5 bases, J lost 7 bases, and 9 bases lay in between. This CDR3 region has 11 residues. The gene calls are TRBV2 and TRBJ2-7; tentatively, D is TRBD1 (5 bases). The sequence was collected from a young man in good health. Sequenced material: blood. CDR3 DNA: TGTGCCAGCAGTCTGACAGTAGAGCAGTACTTC. Its protein is CASSLTVEQYF.